The clone carrying this T cell receptor (beta chain) came up a few times. Its antigen is currently unknown. This record comes from a study of blood T cells in healthy people across ages. Overall study results and limits: Per million T cells, TCR beta diversity dropped roughly linearly as age increased. Possibly, changes in expanded clonotypes were confounded because donor CMV status was unknown.

Germline lookup yields CDR1 DFQATT and CDR2 SNEGSKA (reference sequence). The CDR3 totals 12 residues. Using a J-beta primer mix together with a sample-barcoded 5' primer, a second PCR was run for roughly 7 to 12 cycles. The template-switch adaptor was a 5' adaptor with 12 random nucleotides. It tagged each cDNA molecule. TCRdb ran MiXCR on the 5' RACE reads and lists one entry per CDR3 protein. The top ten hold around 3% of the sample, which has around 800,000 distinct CDR3 sequences, around 25% seen once. These data are also associated with another study on T cells of mothers and their children.

The TCR was taken from a boy aged 5-17 years in good health. Sequencing used blood. The chain joins TRBV20-1 to TRBJ2-5, with TRBD1 matching 9 bases. The end of the DNA fits TRBJ2-7 better, so the J call may be wrong. The CDR3: CSTTGTGHEQYF. The CDR3 DNA reads as TGCAGTACAACCGGGACAGGGCACGAGCAGTACTTC.